The 8 T cell receptor beta chains reported below all come from one sample, sequenced in a study of control samples from healthy donors and cancer patients. TCRdb keeps only in-frame clones here, not all; method: immunoSEQ multiplex PCR. Here the sample spans about 100,000 clones, approximately 84% being singletons. Input material: blood. These receptors were obtained from a woman aged 45-59 years in good health.

This chain uses TRBV5-6 with TRBJ1-2; TRBD1 is a possible D gene (5 bases). CDR1 is SGHDT, CDR2 YYEEEE, per germline. The length of the CDR3 is 14 residues. Deletions cut 1 base from V and 7 bases from J, with 14 bases between. The CDR3 region is CASSLSSGAGGYTF. CDR3 bases: TGTGCCAGCAGCTTGAGTTCTGGGGCTGGTGGCTACACCTTC.

The chain uses TRBV25-1 and TRBJ2-1; 8 bases line up with TRBD2. Germline CDR1 and CDR2: MGHDK and SYGVNS. V shed 5 bases, J shed 6 bases, and the junction held 9 bases outside the gene matches. CDR3 length: 15 residues. CDR3 loop: CASSLPGTSVNEQFF. The CDR3 DNA sequence: TGTGCCAGCAGTCTTCCCGGGACTAGTGTCAATGAGCAGTTCTTC.

The V gene is TRBV4-3, the J gene TRBJ2-1; D unclear. With 4 bases removed from V and 5 bases from J, the gap between germline ends came to 12 bases. The CDR3 covers 14 residues. Germline CDR1 reads LGHNA; CDR2 reads YSLEER. DNA for the CDR3: TGCGCCAGCAGCCCCACGATCCGGCACAATGAGCAGTTCTTC. Its protein product is CASSPTIRHNEQFF.

V usage is TRBV5-6 and J usage is TRBJ2-5; D gene unclear. The length of the CDR3 is 13 residues. Germline V gene data show CDR1 as SGHDT and CDR2 as YYEEEE. V was trimmed by 3 bases and J by 4 bases, leaving 10 bases between them. This chain's CDR3 is CASSSTWGETQYF. DNA of the CDR3: TGTGCCAGCAGCTCTACATGGGGAGAGACCCAGTACTTC.

The chain has TRBV19 and TRBJ2-1; no clear D. Germline assignment: CDR1 LNHDA and CDR2 SQIVND (reference sequence). Trimming shortened V by 5 bases and J by 3 bases, and 5 bases separated the two germline ends. The CDR3 is 12 amino acids. The CDR3 loop reads CASSRNYNEQFF. The CDR3, as DNA: TGTGCCAGTAGTCGGAACTACAATGAGCAGTTCTTC.

The genes are TRBV27 and TRBJ2-2; D might be TRBD1 or TRBD2, each matching 5 bases. This CDR3 spans 18 amino acids. Trimming stripped 1 base from V and 0 bases from J, with 15 bases between. Germline CDR1 reads MNHEY; CDR2 reads SMNVEV (reference sequence). CDR3 sequence: CASSLLSPRETNTGELFF. In DNA form, the CDR3 reads TGTGCCAGCAGTTTATTATCCCCCAGGGAGACGAACACCGGGGAGCTGTTTTTT.

The chain combines TRBV24-1 with TRBJ2-1; TRBD1 aligns across 9 bases. The CDR3 is 20 residues long. Germline CDR1 reads KGHDR; CDR2 reads SFDVKD. The trim removed 0 bases at V and 1 base at J, leaving 12 bases unmatched. The CDR3 loop reads CATSDLSGTGYEASYNEQFF. CDR3 nucleotides: TGTGCCACCAGTGATTTGAGTGGGACAGGGTATGAAGCGTCCTACAATGAGCAGTTCTTC.

This chain connects TRBV10-3 to TRBJ1-5; D perhaps matches TRBD1 (5 bases). V lost 8 bases and J lost 6, with 20 bases in between. Germline-derived CDR1 and CDR2 are ENHRY and SYGVKD. This CDR3 is built from 15 residues. This chain's CDR3 is CAISWSRDEGQPQHF. CDR3 DNA: TGTGCCATCTCTTGGTCCCGGGACGAAGGTCAGCCCCAGCATTTT.